Presented here are 12 T cell receptor beta chains from one specimen sequenced in a study of human T cells and chemical hapten exposure. Time point specified: patch test 3, about 24 weeks after DPC sensitization. The treatment was: therapeutic diphenylcyclopropenone sensitization with weekly scalp DPC. A single record per CDR3 protein comes from TCRdb applying MiXCR to the RACE reads. The sample has roughly 200,000 distinct CDR3 sequences; approximately 24% are singletons. The source material was whole blood, sampled in connection with sensitization to the hapten diphenylcyclopropenone (DPC). Receptors originate from a woman in her forties with alopecia areata. Some clones in this sample may be carry-over from other donors' samples.

This clonotype has a handful of counts. This sequence joins TRBV9 and TRBJ2-1, with 12 bases matching TRBD1. V was pared by 2 bases and J by 1 base, with 1 base of the junction left unmatched. This CDR3 region has 16 residues. The germline gives CDR1 SGDLS, CDR2 YYNGEE. CDR3 sequence reads: CASSVGQGASYNEQFF. As DNA, the CDR3 is TGTGCCAGCAGCGTGGGACAGGGGGCGTCCTACAATGAGCAGTTCTTC.

By share, this clonotype ranks as medium-sized. The chain combines TRBV29-1 with TRBJ2-1, with TRBD2 as a possible D gene (5 bases). V was clipped by 3 bases and J by 9 bases, with 15 bases between them. CDR3 size: 13 residues. The germline V gene encodes CDR1 SQVTM and CDR2 ANQGSEA. The CDR3 here is CSVDLGSGIEQFF. In DNA, the CDR3 is TGCAGCGTTGATTTGGGCAGCGGCATTGAGCAGTTCTTC.

The gene calls are TRBV7-2 and TRBJ2-7; D is unresolved. Germline CDR1 is SGHTA and CDR2 is FQGNSA. This CDR3 region has 12 residues. The V end lost 1 base, the J end lost 9 bases, and 10 bases lay between the germline ends. The CDR3 DNA sequence: TGTGCCAGCAGCTTAGTTGCGGTTGTGCAGTACTTC. This gives the protein CASSLVAVVQYF.

J is TRBJ2-1 and V is TRBV24-1; TRBD2 agrees at 14 bases. Trimming took 9 bases from V and 8 from J; bases not matched to a gene: 2. Germline V gives CDR1 KGHDR, CDR2 SFDVKD. CDR3 length: 13 residues. In DNA, the CDR3 is TGTGCCACCGGGACTAGCGGGAGCTATGAGCAGTTCTTC. The encoded protein is CATGTSGSYEQFF.

V usage is TRBV27 and J usage is TRBJ2-5; D assignment may be TRBD1 or TRBD2 (5 bases each). V lost 0 bases to trimming and J lost 3 bases, with 11 bases between them. Germline V gives CDR1 MNHEY, CDR2 SMNVEV (reference sequence). The CDR3 has 15 residues. The CDR3 region has the DNA TGTGCCAGCAGTTTATCGAAGCGAGGGGAAGAGACCCAGTACTTC. As protein: CASSLSKRGEETQYF.

J is TRBJ2-6 and V is TRBV7-2; 7 nucleotides agree with TRBD1. Trimming took 3 bases from V and 1 from J; bases not matched to a gene: 6. The CDR3 runs 17 residues. Per the germline V gene, CDR1 is SGHTA and CDR2 is FQGNSA. The CDR3 DNA reads TGTGCCAGCAGCTTCCAGACAGGGCGGTCTGGGGCCAACGTCCTGACTTTC. This translates into CASSFQTGRSGANVLTF.

The chain uses TRBV14 and TRBJ2-7, with D uncertain. V lost 3 bases and J lost 5, with 5 bases in between. Germline CDR1 reads SGHDN; CDR2 reads FVKESK. The CDR3 runs to 11 residues. CDR3 loop: CASSQIHEQYF. As DNA, the CDR3 is TGTGCCAGCAGCCAGATCCACGAGCAGTACTTC.

In DNA form, the CDR3 reads TGCAGTGCAGACGGGGGGCAACAAGAGACCCAGTACTTC. It codes for CSADGGQQETQYF. The chain carries TRBV20-1 and TRBJ2-5, with D perhaps TRBD2 (7 bases). The CDR3 extends over 13 amino acids. CDR1 and CDR2 (germline): DFQATT, SNEGSKA (reference sequence). V gave up 6 bases and J gave up 2 bases, with 13 bases separating them.

The table lists this clonotype with many counts. The chain recombines TRBV6-6 with TRBJ2-3, with D perhaps TRBD2 (6 bases). Trimming removed 6 bases at V and 1 base at J, with 8 bases between. The CDR3 is made up of 13 amino acids. Germline CDR1 MNHNY, CDR2 SVGAGI (reference sequence). The CDR3 coding sequence is TGTGCCAGCAGCCGACTAGGCACAGATACGCAGTATTTT. Its protein is CASSRLGTDTQYF.

The table lists this clonotype with a few counts. The gene calls are TRBV9 and TRBJ2-2; TRBD2 agrees at 9 bases. V lost 2 bases and J lost 5; bases outside the gene matches: 4. There are 15 residues in the CDR3. Germline V lookup: CDR1 SGDLS, CDR2 YYNGEE. CDR3 amino acids: CASSVLSGSTGELFF. In DNA form, the CDR3 reads TGTGCCAGCAGCGTTCTTAGCGGGAGTACCGGGGAGCTGTTTTTT.

This clonotype was counted at least ten times. The rearrangement uses TRBV5-1 and TRBJ2-7, with TRBD1 matching 10 bases. J lost 3 bases, V lost 4 bases, and 7 bases had no gene match. CDR3 length: 15 residues. CDR1 is SGHRS, CDR2 YFSETQ, per germline. CDR3 nucleotide sequence: TGCGCCAGCAGCCCGGGACAGGGGCGGTACTACGAGCAGTACTTC. As protein: CASSPGQGRYYEQYF.

This clonotype was seen more than once but under ten times. V gene TRBV18 combines with J gene TRBJ1-1; D possibly corresponds to TRBD1 (6 bases). The V end was cut by 2 bases, the J end by 6 bases, with 19 bases between. The CDR3 totals 16 residues. Germline V gives CDR1 KGHSH, CDR2 LQKENI. CDR3 nucleotides: TGTGCCAGCTCACCAACCCTGGACAGATCATTCGCTGAAGCTTTCTTT. Translated, it gives CASSPTLDRSFAEAFF. The whole variable domain, remainder taken from reference TRBV18 and TRBJ1-1, is NAGVMQNPRHLVRRRGQEARLRCSPMKGHSHVYWYRQLPEEGLKFMVYLQKENIIDESGMPKERFSAEFPKEGPSILRIQQVVRGDSAAYFCASSPTLDRSFAEAFFGQGTRLTVV.